The 9 T cell receptor beta chains below come from one sample, sequenced in a study of CD8 T cells in Susac syndrome. Reverse transcription used about 0.45 to 1 ug RNA and random hexamers. TCRdb called the immunoSEQ multiplex PCR reads again in MiXCR, with one record for every CDR3 protein. The sample carries under 150,000 distinct CDR3 sequences, 94% recorded once. Sequenced sample: CD8+ T cells from PBMCs. These TCRs come from a human donor in good health.

The chain joins TRBV2 to TRBJ1-5; 7 bases agree with TRBD1. The length of the CDR3 is 15 residues. V gave up 6 bases and J gave up 9 bases; unmatched junction bases: 14. Germline V lookup: CDR1 SNHLY, CDR2 FYNNEI. This chain's CDR3 is CASSDRTGLAGPQHF. The CDR3 DNA is TGTGCCAGCAGCGACCGGACAGGCCTCGCGGGGCCCCAGCATTTT.

The V gene is TRBV20-1, the J gene TRBJ1-5; D remains ambiguous. Trimming removed 0 bases at V and 4 bases at J, with 16 bases between. There are 16 residues in the CDR3. Germline CDR1 and CDR2: DFQATT and SNEGSKA (reference sequence). In DNA form, the CDR3 reads TGCAGTGCTAGAGATACCGAGATGACTTGGAATCAGCCCCAGCATTTT. Its protein product is CSARDTEMTWNQPQHF.

The rearrangement links TRBV2 to TRBJ2-1; a possible D gene is TRBD2 (6 bases). V gave up 3 bases and J gave up 0 bases, with 9 bases separating them. CDR1 is SNHLY and CDR2 is FYNNEI in the germline V gene. The CDR3 is 15 residues long. The CDR3 loop is CASSELAHSYNEQFF. In DNA form, the CDR3 reads TGTGCCAGCAGTGAGCTAGCGCACTCCTACAATGAGCAGTTCTTC.

The chain recombines TRBV15 with TRBJ2-7, with a weak D call TRBD1 (5 bases). Germline V CDR1 and CDR2: LNHNV, YYDKDF (reference sequence). Trimming took 1 base from V and 2 from J, leaving 9 bases between them. This CDR3 has 14 amino acids. The CDR3 region has the DNA TGTGCCACCAGCAGAGGACAGTCTGCCTACGAGCAGTACTTC. It yields the protein CATSRGQSAYEQYF.

The rearrangement joins TRBV27 to TRBJ2-7; D is ambiguous. Germline V gene data show CDR1 as MNHEY and CDR2 as SMNVEV (reference sequence). This CDR3 has 12 residues. Trimming removed 5 bases from V and 3 bases from J, with 8 bases in between. Here the CDR3 DNA reads TGTGCCAGCAGTACCACCGGCTACGAGCAGTACTTC. Translating it yields CASSTTGYEQYF.

V is TRBV27 and J is TRBJ2-7; possible D gene TRBD1, 5 bases. The V end was cut by 6 bases, the J end by 6 bases, with 18 bases between. From germline, CDR1 is MNHEY and CDR2 SMNVEV (reference sequence). The CDR3 runs 14 residues. CDR3: CASSPMVGLVEQYF. In nucleotides, the CDR3 is TGTGCCAGCAGCCCCATGGTGGGGCTAGTCGAGCAGTACTTC.

V usage is TRBV20-1 and J usage is TRBJ2-7; D is ambiguous. CDR3 length: 14 residues. Between the trimmed V and J ends, which lost 0 bases and 0 bases, there was a span of 9 bases. CDR1 and CDR2 (germline): DFQATT, SNEGSKA (reference sequence). The DNA of the CDR3 is TGCAGTGCTAGAGACCAGCTGAGCTCCTACGAGCAGTACTTC. Amino acids: CSARDQLSSYEQYF.

CDR3 amino acids: CASSIFLDLETQYF. CDR3 sequence (DNA): TGTGCCAGTAGTATTTTTCTGGACCTCGAGACCCAGTACTTC. J is TRBJ2-5 and V is TRBV19; D remains unclear. The CDR3 has 14 amino acids. Germline V gene data show CDR1 as LNHDA and CDR2 as SQIVND (reference sequence). V was pared by 3 bases and J by 5 bases, with 13 bases between.

The chain recombines TRBV29-1 with TRBJ2-7; no definite D call. With 7 bases removed from V and 5 bases from J, the gap between germline ends came to 12 bases. This CDR3 region has 11 residues. Germline V gives CDR1 SQVTM, CDR2 ANQGSEA. In DNA, the CDR3 is TGCAGCGCCAACGCTCAGAACGAGCAGTACTTC. It translates to CSANAQNEQYF.